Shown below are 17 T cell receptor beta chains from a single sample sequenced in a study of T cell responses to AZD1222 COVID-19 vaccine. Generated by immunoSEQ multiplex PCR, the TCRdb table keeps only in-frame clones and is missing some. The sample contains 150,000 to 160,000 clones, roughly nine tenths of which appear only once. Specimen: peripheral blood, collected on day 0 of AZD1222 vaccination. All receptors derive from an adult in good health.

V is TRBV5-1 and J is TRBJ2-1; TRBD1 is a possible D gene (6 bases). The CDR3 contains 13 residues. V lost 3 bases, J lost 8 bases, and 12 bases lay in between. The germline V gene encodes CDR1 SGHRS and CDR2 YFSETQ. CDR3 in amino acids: CASSWNRVHEQFF. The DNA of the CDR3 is TGCGCCAGCAGCTGGAACAGGGTCCATGAGCAGTTCTTC. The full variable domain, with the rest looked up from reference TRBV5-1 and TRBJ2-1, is KAGVTQTPRYLIKTRGQQVTLSCSPISGHRSVSWYQQTPGQGLQFLFEYFSETQRNKGNFPGRFSGRQFSNSRSEMNVSTLELGDSALYLCASSWNRVHEQFFGPGTRLTVL.

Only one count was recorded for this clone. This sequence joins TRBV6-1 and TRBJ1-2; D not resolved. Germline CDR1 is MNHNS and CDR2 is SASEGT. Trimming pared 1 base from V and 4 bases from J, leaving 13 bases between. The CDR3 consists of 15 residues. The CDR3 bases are TGTGCCAGCAGTGAAGATTGGGAACAGTTCTATGGCTACACCTTC. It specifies CASSEDWEQFYGYTF.

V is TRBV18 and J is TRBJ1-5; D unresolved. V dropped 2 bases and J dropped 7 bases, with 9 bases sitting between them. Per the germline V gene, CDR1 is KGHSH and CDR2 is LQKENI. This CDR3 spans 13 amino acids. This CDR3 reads CASSPDSGQPQHF. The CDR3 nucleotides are TGTGCCAGCTCACCAGACTCCGGCCAGCCCCAGCATTTT.

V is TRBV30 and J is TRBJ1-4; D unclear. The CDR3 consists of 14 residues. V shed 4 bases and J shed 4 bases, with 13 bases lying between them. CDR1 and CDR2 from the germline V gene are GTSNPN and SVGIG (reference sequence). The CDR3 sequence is CAWNMWEVNEKLFF. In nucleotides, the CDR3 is TGTGCCTGGAACATGTGGGAGGTTAATGAAAAACTGTTTTTT.

The CDR3 protein is CASAGVSGRGPQHF. DNA for the CDR3: TGTGCCTCCGCCGGAGTGAGCGGTAGAGGTCCCCAGCATTTT. This chain uses TRBV19 with TRBJ1-5; D gene unclear. Germline CDR1 reads LNHDA; CDR2 reads SQIVND (reference sequence). The CDR3 runs to 14 residues. With 11 bases removed from V and 10 bases from J, the gap between germline ends came to 24 bases.

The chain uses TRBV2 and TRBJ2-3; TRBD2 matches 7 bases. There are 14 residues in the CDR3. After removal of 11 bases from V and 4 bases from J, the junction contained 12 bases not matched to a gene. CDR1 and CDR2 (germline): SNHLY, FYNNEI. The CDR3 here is CAGRGRGSADTQYF. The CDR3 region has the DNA TGTGCCGGCCGTGGGCGGGGGAGCGCAGATACGCAGTATTTT. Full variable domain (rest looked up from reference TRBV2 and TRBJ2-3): EPEVTQTPSHQVTQMGQEVILRCVPISNHLYFYWYRQILGQKVEFLVSFYNNEISEKSEIFDDQFSVERPDGSNFTLKIRSTKLEDSAMYFCAGRGRGSADTQYFGPGTRLTVL.

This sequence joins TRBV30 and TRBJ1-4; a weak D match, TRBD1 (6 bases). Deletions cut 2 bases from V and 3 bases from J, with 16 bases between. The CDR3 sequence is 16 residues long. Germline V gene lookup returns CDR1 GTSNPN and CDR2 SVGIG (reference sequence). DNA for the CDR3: TGTGCCTGGAGTCCGACAGGATTGAGAGCTAATGAAAAACTGTTTTTT. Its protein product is CAWSPTGLRANEKLFF.

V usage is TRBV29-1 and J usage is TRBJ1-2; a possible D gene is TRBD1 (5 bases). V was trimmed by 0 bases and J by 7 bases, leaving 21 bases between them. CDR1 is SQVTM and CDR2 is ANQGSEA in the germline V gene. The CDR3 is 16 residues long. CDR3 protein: CSVEEGTQWILGGYTF. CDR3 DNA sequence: TGCAGCGTTGAAGAAGGGACCCAGTGGATCCTGGGTGGCTACACCTTC.

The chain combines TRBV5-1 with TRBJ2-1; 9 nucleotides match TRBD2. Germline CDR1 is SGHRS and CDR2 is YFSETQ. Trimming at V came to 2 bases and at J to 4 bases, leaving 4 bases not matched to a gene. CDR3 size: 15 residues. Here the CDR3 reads CASSFVAGAYNEQFF. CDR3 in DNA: TGCGCCAGCAGCTTCGTAGCGGGAGCGTACAATGAGCAGTTCTTC.

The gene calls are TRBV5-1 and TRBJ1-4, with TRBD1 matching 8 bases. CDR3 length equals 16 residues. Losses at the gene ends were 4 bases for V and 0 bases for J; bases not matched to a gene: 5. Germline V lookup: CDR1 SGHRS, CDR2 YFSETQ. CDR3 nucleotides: TGCGCCAGCAGCCCGCAGGGGGCCGCAACTAATGAAAAACTGTTTTTT. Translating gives CASSPQGAATNEKLFF.

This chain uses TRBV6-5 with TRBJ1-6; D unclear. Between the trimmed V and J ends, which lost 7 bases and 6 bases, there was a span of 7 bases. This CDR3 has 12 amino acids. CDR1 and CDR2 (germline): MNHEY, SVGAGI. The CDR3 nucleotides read TGTGCCAGCACTCTTGGTAATTCACCCCTCCACTTT. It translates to CASTLGNSPLHF.

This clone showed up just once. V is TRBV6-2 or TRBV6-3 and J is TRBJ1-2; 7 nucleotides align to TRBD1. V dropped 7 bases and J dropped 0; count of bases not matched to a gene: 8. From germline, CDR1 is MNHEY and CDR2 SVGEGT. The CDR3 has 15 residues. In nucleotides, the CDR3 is TGTGCCAGCACCCCCGGGACAGTGACTAACTATGGCTACACCTTC. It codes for CASTPGTVTNYGYTF.

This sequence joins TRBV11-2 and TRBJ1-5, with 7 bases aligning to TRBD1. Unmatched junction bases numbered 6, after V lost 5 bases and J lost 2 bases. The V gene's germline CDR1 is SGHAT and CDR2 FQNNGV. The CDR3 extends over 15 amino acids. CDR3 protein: CASSRDSLGNQPQHF. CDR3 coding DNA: TGTGCCAGCAGCCGGGACAGCCTAGGCAATCAGCCCCAGCATTTT.

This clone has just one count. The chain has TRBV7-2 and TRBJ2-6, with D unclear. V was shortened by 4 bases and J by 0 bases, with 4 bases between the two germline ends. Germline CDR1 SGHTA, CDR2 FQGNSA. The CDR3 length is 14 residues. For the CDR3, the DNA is TGTGCCAGCAGCTCCAGCTCTGGGGCCAACGTCCTGACTTTC. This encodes CASSSSSGANVLTF.

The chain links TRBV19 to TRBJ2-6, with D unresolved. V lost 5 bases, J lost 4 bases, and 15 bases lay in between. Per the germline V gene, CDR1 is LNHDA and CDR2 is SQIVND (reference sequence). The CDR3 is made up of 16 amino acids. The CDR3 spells CASSPLGRIGANVLTF. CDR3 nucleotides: TGTGCCAGTAGTCCTTTAGGACGAATCGGGGCCAACGTCCTGACTTTC.

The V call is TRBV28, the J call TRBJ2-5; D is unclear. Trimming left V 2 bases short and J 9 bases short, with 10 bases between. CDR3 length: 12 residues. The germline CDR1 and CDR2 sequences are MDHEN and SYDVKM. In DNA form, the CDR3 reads TGTGCCAGCAGTTTACTTAGTAGGCCCCAGTACTTC. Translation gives CASSLLSRPQYF.

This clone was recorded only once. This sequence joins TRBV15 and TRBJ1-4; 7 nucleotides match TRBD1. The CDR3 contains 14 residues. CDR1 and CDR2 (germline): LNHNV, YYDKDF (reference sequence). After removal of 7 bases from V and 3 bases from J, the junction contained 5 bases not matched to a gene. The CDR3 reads CATTHRGPNEKLFF. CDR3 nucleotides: TGTGCCACCACCCACAGGGGACCTAATGAAAAACTGTTTTTT.